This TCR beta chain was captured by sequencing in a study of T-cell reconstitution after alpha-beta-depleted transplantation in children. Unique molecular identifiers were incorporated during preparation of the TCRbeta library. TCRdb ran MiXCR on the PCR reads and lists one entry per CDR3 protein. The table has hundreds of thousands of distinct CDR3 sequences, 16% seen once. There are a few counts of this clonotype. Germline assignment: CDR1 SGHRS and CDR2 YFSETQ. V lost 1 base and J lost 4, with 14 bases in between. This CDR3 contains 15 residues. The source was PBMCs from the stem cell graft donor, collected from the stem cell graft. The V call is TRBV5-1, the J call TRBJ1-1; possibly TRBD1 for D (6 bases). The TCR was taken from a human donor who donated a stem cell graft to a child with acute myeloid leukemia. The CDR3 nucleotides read TGCGCCAGCAGCTTGACGGCAGGGGATGTCACTGAAGCTTTCTTT. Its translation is CASSLTAGDVTEAFF. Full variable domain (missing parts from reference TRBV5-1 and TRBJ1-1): KAGVTQTPRYLIKTRGQQVTLSCSPISGHRSVSWYQQTPGQGLQFLFEYFSETQRNKGNFPGRFSGRQFSNSRSEMNVSTLELGDSALYLCASSLTAGDVTEAFFGQGTRLTVV.